This T cell receptor beta chain comes out of a study of control samples from healthy donors and cancer patients. Trimming took off 4 bases at V and 8 bases at J, with 16 bases between the two ends. Germline V gene sequence: CDR1 SGHTS, CDR2 YDEGEE. CDR3 length equals 14 residues. TCRdb's table, derived via immunoSEQ multiplex PCR, lists solely in-frame clones and lacks some. There are 250,000 to 300,000 clones in the sample; approximately 80% occur only once, and 13% lies in the top ten. The source of this sequence is a woman in her sixties with lung cancer. The rearrangement uses TRBV5-8 and TRBJ2-1; D is tentatively TRBD1 or TRBD2 (5 bases each). Sequenced: PBMCs. The CDR3 spells CASSRGTQYDEQFF. In DNA form, the CDR3 reads TGTGCCAGCAGCCGTGGGACCCAGTATGATGAGCAGTTCTTC.